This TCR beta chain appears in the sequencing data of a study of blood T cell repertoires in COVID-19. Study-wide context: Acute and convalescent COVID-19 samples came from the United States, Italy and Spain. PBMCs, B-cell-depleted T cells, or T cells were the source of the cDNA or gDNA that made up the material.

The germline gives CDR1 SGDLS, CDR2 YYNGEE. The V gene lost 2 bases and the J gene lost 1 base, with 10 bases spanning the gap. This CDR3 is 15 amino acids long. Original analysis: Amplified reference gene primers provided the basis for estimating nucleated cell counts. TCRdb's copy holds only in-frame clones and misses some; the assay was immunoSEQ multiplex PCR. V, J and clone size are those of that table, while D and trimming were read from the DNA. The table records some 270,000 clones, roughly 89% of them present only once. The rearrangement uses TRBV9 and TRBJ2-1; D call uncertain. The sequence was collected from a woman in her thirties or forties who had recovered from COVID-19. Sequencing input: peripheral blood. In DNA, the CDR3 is TGTGCCAGCAGCGTCCAACAGACATCCTACAATGAGCAGTTCTTC. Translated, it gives CASSVQQTSYNEQFF.